The 24 T cell receptor beta chains reported below all come from one sample, sequenced in a study of T cell responses to AZD1222 COVID-19 vaccine. TCRdb's copy holds only in-frame clones and misses some; the assay was immunoSEQ multiplex PCR. The sample yields 100,000 to 150,000 clones, 88% seen once. The sequencing used peripheral blood, collected on day 0 of AZD1222 vaccination. The receptors derive from an adult in good health.

The chain links TRBV5-4 to TRBJ2-7, with D perhaps matching TRBD2 (5 bases). Trimming pared 1 base from V and 5 bases from J, leaving 16 bases between. Per germline, CDR1 SGHNT and CDR2 YYREEE (reference sequence). This CDR3 has 15 amino acids. CDR3 loop: CASSLSNAAGDEQYF. In DNA form, the CDR3 reads TGTGCCAGCAGCTTGTCGAATGCGGCCGGGGACGAGCAGTACTTC.

The CDR3 sequence is CASSGDRGGSYNEQFF. CDR3 DNA sequence: TGTGCCAGCAGTGGTGATCGGGGGGGATCCTACAATGAGCAGTTCTTC. This chain connects TRBV6-1 to TRBJ2-1; 8 nucleotides agree with TRBD2. CDR3 length: 16 amino acids. Germline V gene data show CDR1 as MNHNS and CDR2 as SASEGT. Losses at the gene ends were 4 bases for V and 1 base for J; bases not matched to a gene: 6.

The V call is TRBV7-2, the J call TRBJ1-1; D ambiguous. CDR3 length: 16 amino acids. Deletions cut 1 base from V and 6 bases from J, with 18 bases between. Germline V lookup: CDR1 SGHTA, CDR2 FQGNSA. CDR3 in amino acids: CASSLDRRAGLPEAFF. DNA for the CDR3: TGTGCCAGCAGCTTAGACCGTAGAGCCGGTTTGCCTGAAGCTTTCTTT.

The chain combines TRBV9 with TRBJ2-3; 9 nucleotides match TRBD2. The CDR3 spans 16 residues. Germline loops: CDR1 SGDLS, CDR2 YYNGEE. J lost 5 bases, V lost 1 base, and 8 bases had no gene match. The CDR3 sequence is CASSVMAGGPRDTQYF. The CDR3 DNA reads as TGTGCCAGCAGCGTAATGGCGGGAGGGCCAAGAGATACGCAGTATTTT.

The chain employs TRBV5-1 and TRBJ2-5; 7 positions agree with TRBD1. V gave up 5 bases and J gave up 1 base; unmatched junction bases: 8. The length of the CDR3 is 15 residues. Germline V gives CDR1 SGHRS, CDR2 YFSETQ. The CDR3 here is CASRRAGGAQETQYF. CDR3 in DNA: TGCGCCAGCAGGAGGGCAGGGGGAGCCCAAGAGACCCAGTACTTC. Drawing the rest from reference TRBV5-1 and TRBJ2-5, the complete variable domain is KAGVTQTPRYLIKTRGQQVTLSCSPISGHRSVSWYQQTPGQGLQFLFEYFSETQRNKGNFPGRFSGRQFSNSRSEMNVSTLELGDSALYLCASRRAGGAQETQYFGPGTRLLVL.

The rearrangement links TRBV3-1 (or the pseudogene TRBV3-2) to TRBJ1-1; D unclear. This CDR3 is 12 amino acids long. Deletions cut 0 bases from V and 8 bases from J, with 7 bases between. CDR1 and CDR2 from the germline V gene are LGHDT and YNNKEL (reference sequence). CDR3 sequence: CASSQEGREAFF. CDR3 DNA: TGTGCCAGCAGCCAAGAGGGGAGGGAAGCTTTCTTT.

The V and J genes are TRBV6-2 or TRBV6-3 and TRBJ1-1; no clear D. Germline values: CDR1 MNHEY, CDR2 SVGEGT. V lost 6 bases to trimming and J lost 0 bases, with 11 bases between them. This CDR3 region has 14 residues. CDR3 bases: TGTGCCAGCAGCCGCGGAGCTATGAACACTGAAGCTTTCTTT. Protein sequence: CASSRGAMNTEAFF.

V and J are TRBV18 and TRBJ2-2; 7 bases match TRBD2. CDR3 size: 17 residues. Germline CDR1 is KGHSH and CDR2 is LQKENI. Trimming cost V 2 bases and J 0 bases; bases outside gene matches: 6. CDR3 sequence reads: CASSPTGRSPNTGELFF. The CDR3 DNA reads TGTGCCAGCTCACCAACCGGGAGGTCCCCGAACACCGGGGAGCTGTTTTTT.

This CDR3 reads CARTKADRPTF. The CDR3 DNA reads as TGTGCCAGAACTAAAGCGGACCGTCCCACCTTC. V is TRBV27 and J is TRBJ1-2; D is unresolved. Germline V gene sequence: CDR1 MNHEY, CDR2 SMNVEV (reference sequence). CDR3 length: 11 amino acids. The V end was cut by 9 bases, the J end by 13 bases, with 18 bases between.

This clone has only one observation. V and J are TRBV2 and TRBJ2-7; D perhaps matches TRBD1 (5 bases). Germline V CDR1 and CDR2: SNHLY, FYNNEI. The CDR3 is made up of 15 amino acids. The V and J ends lost 6 bases and 2 bases respectively, with 17 bases between them. The CDR3 protein is CASRQDGAPTYEQYF. CDR3 bases: TGTGCCAGCAGACAGGACGGAGCACCGACCTACGAGCAGTACTTC.

This chain links TRBV7-9 with TRBJ2-7, with 8 bases lining up with TRBD1. CDR1 is SEHNR and CDR2 is FQNEAQ in the germline V gene (reference sequence). The CDR3 spans 15 residues. Unmatched junction bases numbered 4, after V lost 0 bases and J lost 3 bases. CDR3 protein: CASSLAGTGVYEQYF. CDR3 DNA: TGTGCCAGCAGCTTAGCGGGGACAGGAGTCTACGAGCAGTACTTC.

The chain carries TRBV4-2 and TRBJ2-7, with TRBD1 matching 7 bases. The trim removed 3 bases at V and 0 bases at J, leaving 8 bases unmatched. CDR1 and CDR2 (germline): LGHNA, YNFKEQ. The CDR3 runs to 16 residues. The CDR3 here is CASSHVSGTASYEQYF. CDR3 bases: TGTGCCAGCAGCCACGTCTCCGGGACAGCCTCCTACGAGCAGTACTTC.

The J gene is TRBJ2-3, the V gene TRBV5-5, with TRBD2 matching over 11 bases. CDR1 is SGHKS, CDR2 YYEKEE, per germline (reference sequence). The CDR3 runs to 16 residues. With 1 base clipped from V and 4 bases from J, the junction kept 5 bases outside the gene matches. CDR3 DNA sequence: TGTGCCAGCAGCTTGACTAGCGGGAGAGCGGCAGATACGCAGTATTTT. It is translated as CASSLTSGRAADTQYF.

This clone was seen just once. CDR3 sequence: CASRGGFNYGYTF. CDR3 coding DNA: TGTGCCAGCAGAGGGGGTTTCAACTATGGCTACACCTTC. This chain uses TRBV6-5 with TRBJ1-2; possible D gene TRBD1, 6 bases. Trimming cost V 6 bases and J 2 bases, with 10 bases left between them. Germline CDR1 MNHEY, CDR2 SVGAGI. This CDR3 is 13 amino acids long.

This clone turned up a few times. The V call is TRBV11-3, the J call TRBJ2-7; the D gene is possibly TRBD1 (6 bases). The germline gives CDR1 SGHNT, CDR2 YENEEA. The CDR3 length is 14 residues. Trimming stripped 0 bases from V and 6 bases from J, with 12 bases between. CDR3 sequence (DNA): TGTGCCAGCAGCTTAGACGCACAGGGTTCCGAGCAGTACTTC. This encodes CASSLDAQGSEQYF.

The rearrangement uses TRBV11-3 and TRBJ2-3; 7 positions match TRBD1. The CDR3 is 14 amino acids. V lost 6 bases, J lost 5 bases, and 8 bases stayed unmatched. Germline V CDR1 and CDR2: SGHNT, YENEEA. The CDR3 DNA is TGTGCCAGCAGTTCCCGGACAGGCAGAGATACGCAGTATTTT. Its protein product is CASSSRTGRDTQYF.

CDR3 nucleotides: TGTGCCAGTATGGAGGGAGGTAATTCACCCCTCCACTTT. It encodes CASMEGGNSPLHF. V gene TRBV19 combines with J gene TRBJ1-6; D call uncertain. Germline values: CDR1 LNHDA, CDR2 SQIVND (reference sequence). The ends were cut back, 7 bases at V and 6 bases at J, with 10 bases in the middle. The CDR3 extends over 13 amino acids.

This sequence joins TRBV21-1 and TRBJ2-3; the D call TRBD1 from the table was never checked on the DNA. TRBV21-1 is reported as a pseudogene. The CDR3 is 18 amino acids. The CDR3 is CASSKALSDRWNWDTQYF. The CDR3 DNA reads as TGTGCCAGCAGCAAAGCGCTTTCGGACAGGTGGAACTGGGATACGCAGTATTTT.

V and J are TRBV20-1 and TRBJ2-1; 10 bases line up with TRBD2. Germline V lookup: CDR1 DFQATT, CDR2 SNEGSKA (reference sequence). The V segment lost 3 bases and the J segment 8 bases; nucleotides outside the gene matches: 4. This CDR3 is built from 13 residues. The CDR3 loop is CSASGLAVDEQFF. The CDR3 nucleotides read TGCAGTGCTAGTGGACTAGCGGTCGATGAGCAGTTCTTC.

This chain connects TRBV6-1 to TRBJ2-5; D call uncertain. V was trimmed by 2 bases and J by 5 bases, leaving 3 bases between them. The CDR3 loop spans 11 amino acids. Germline assignment: CDR1 MNHNS and CDR2 SASEGT. CDR3: CASSERETQYF. The CDR3 DNA reads as TGTGCCAGCAGTGAACGGGAGACCCAGTACTTC.

The CDR3 nucleotides read TGTGCCAGCAGCTTAACTAACGGCGGGGGGTCCCGGGAGCAGTTCTTC. It encodes CASSLTNGGGSREQFF. The chain recombines TRBV7-6 with TRBJ2-1, with TRBD2 matching 8 bases. J lost 10 bases, V lost 2 bases, and 13 bases had no gene match. The length of the CDR3 is 16 residues. The germline V gene encodes CDR1 SGHVS and CDR2 FNYEAQ.

The chain recombines TRBV6-5 with TRBJ2-3; TRBD1 aligns across 7 bases. The CDR3 loop spans 14 amino acids. The V and J ends lost 5 bases and 2 bases, in that order; junction bases with no gene match: 4. Looked up from germline, CDR1 is MNHEY and CDR2 is SVGAGI. CDR3 sequence (DNA): TGTGCCAGCAGTACGACAGGGTACACAGATACGCAGTATTTT. Protein: CASSTTGYTDTQYF.

The V and J genes are TRBV7-3 and TRBJ2-5; D unresolved. Germline CDR1 SGHTA, CDR2 FQGTGA. The CDR3 contains 15 residues. V lost 5 bases to trimming and J lost 5 bases, with 18 bases between them. The CDR3 here is CASSLRATTSETQYF. The CDR3 nucleotides read TGTGCCAGCAGCCTACGGGCCACCACGTCGGAGACCCAGTACTTC.

The rearrangement uses TRBV5-1 and TRBJ2-5; 10 bases line up with TRBD1. In germline, CDR1 is SGHRS, CDR2 YFSETQ. The CDR3 covers 16 residues. With V trimmed by 7 bases and J by 9 bases, 18 bases remained unmatched. CDR3 in DNA: TGCGCCAGCGGGACAGGGGACAGGGGAGCAGGATCGGCCCAGTACTTC. Translating gives CASGTGDRGAGSAQYF.